What follows are 2 T cell receptor beta chains derived from one specimen sequenced in a study of T-cell reconstitution after alpha-beta-depleted transplantation in children. Unique molecular identifiers tagged the TCRbeta library. One entry per CDR3 protein results from TCRdb running MiXCR on the PCR reads. This sample carries about 91,000 distinct CDR3 sequences, 7% to 10% of them seen once, and the ten largest clones take 6.9%. Sequencing used PBMCs from the stem cell graft donor, obtained from the stem cell graft. These receptors were taken from a human donor who donated a stem cell graft to a child with congenital amegakaryocytic thrombocytopenia.

Many counts were recorded for this clonotype. V is TRBV6-5 and J is TRBJ2-7, with 9 bases that match TRBD2. The germline V gene encodes CDR1 MNHEY and CDR2 SVGAGI. This CDR3 spans 14 amino acids. Trimming removed 4 bases from V and 5 bases from J; junction bases left unmatched: 6. CDR3 sequence reads: CASSFSSGVHEQYF. CDR3 DNA: TGTGCCAGCAGTTTCTCTAGCGGGGTCCACGAGCAGTACTTC.

This clonotype was detected ten times or more. The rearrangement uses TRBV7-8 and TRBJ2-7, with 7 bases aligning to TRBD2. Trimming took 3 bases from V and 3 from J; bases not matched to a gene: 5. CDR3 size: 14 residues. In germline, CDR1 is SGHVS, CDR2 FQNEAQ. CDR3 residues: CASSFGTTDYEQYF. Here the CDR3 DNA reads TGTGCCAGCAGCTTTGGGACTACGGACTACGAGCAGTACTTC.